This T cell receptor (beta chain) appears in the sequencing data of a study of T cell responses to AZD1222 COVID-19 vaccine. Points from the study as a whole: Unmutated variant regions reportedly attract nearly half of all spike-specific TCRs. Baseline testing showed seropositivity in only six AZD1222 recipients. It should be noted that donors were predominantly white British and more often female, and clonal diversity was possibly underestimated. Without day 14 samples, only post-peak T cell repertoires were studied.

Comments on this clone: The antigen is not known.

TCRdb's table, derived via immunoSEQ multiplex PCR, lists solely in-frame clones and lacks some. The data hold over 150,000 clones, with roughly 88% observed a single time. CDR1 is KGHSH, CDR2 LQKENI, per germline. CDR3 length equals 13 residues. Deletions cut 2 bases from V and 6 bases from J, with 10 bases between. The sequence came from an adult who received the AZD1222 COVID-19 vaccine. This specimen was peripheral blood, taken 28 days after the second AZD1222 dose. The chain carries TRBV18 and TRBJ1-1; tentative D call: TRBD1 (6 bases). In DNA form, the CDR3 reads TGTGCCAGCTCACCAGGGGGCTGGTCTGAAGCTTTCTTT. This gives the protein CASSPGGWSEAFF.